Below, 21 T cell receptor beta chains from the same sample are listed, as sequenced in a study. TCRdb re-called the RT-PCR reads with MiXCR, one entry per CDR3 protein. Among about 700,000 distinct CDR3 sequences listed, approximately 15% were seen once. Sequenced: memory CD4+ T cells from blood. The receptors stem from a female donor in good health, serving as a healthy control.

This clonotype has more than one count but fewer than ten. This chain uses TRBV7-3 with TRBJ1-5; D unclear. The CDR3 contains 15 residues. Trimming pared 1 base from V and 4 bases from J, leaving 11 bases between. CDR1 is SGHTA, CDR2 FQGTGA, per germline. CDR3 sequence: CASSLRLRGNQPQHF. CDR3 in DNA: TGTGCCAGCAGCTTAAGGTTACGGGGTAATCAGCCCCAGCATTTT. Using reference TRBV7-3 and TRBJ1-5 for the parts outside the CDR3, the full variable domain is GAGVSQTPSNKVTEKGKYVELRCDPISGHTALYWYRQSLGQGPEFLIYFQGTGAADDSGLPNDRFFAVRPEGSVSTLKIQRTERGDSAVYLCASSLRLRGNQPQHFGDGTRLSIL.

The gene calls are TRBV20-1 and TRBJ2-7; 9 nucleotides align to TRBD1. The CDR3 covers 13 residues. After removal of 6 bases from V and 5 bases from J, the junction contained 8 bases not matched to a gene. The germline gives CDR1 DFQATT, CDR2 SNEGSKA (reference sequence). The chain's CDR3 is CSAEQGAENEQYF. The CDR3 DNA reads TGCAGTGCCGAACAGGGGGCGGAAAACGAGCAGTACTTC.

This clonotype has just a few counts. The chain has TRBV7-2 and TRBJ2-7, with unresolved D. Germline V gives CDR1 SGHTA, CDR2 FQGNSA. Trimming took 5 bases from V and 5 from J, leaving 19 bases between them. The CDR3 length is 15 residues. As DNA, the CDR3 is TGTGCCAGCAGCCGCACGAGCCAGGTGCTGAACGAGCAGTACTTC. It specifies CASSRTSQVLNEQYF.

This clonotype has a count of ten or more. The V and J genes are TRBV6-2 or TRBV6-3 and TRBJ2-3; 9 bases agree with TRBD2. CDR3 size: 17 residues. The V gene end was trimmed by 8 bases and the J gene end by 4 bases; junction bases not matched to a gene: 16. The V gene's germline CDR1 is MNHEY and CDR2 SVGEGT. The chain's CDR3 is CASRNPGLAGLSDTQYF. The CDR3 DNA reads as TGTGCCAGCCGCAACCCAGGGCTAGCGGGATTGTCAGATACGCAGTATTTT.

This clonotype was seen at least ten times. V is TRBV7-7 and J is TRBJ2-1, with TRBD2 matching 7 bases. J was trimmed by 7 bases and V by 5 bases; bases with no gene match: 8. The CDR3 runs 14 residues. Germline CDR1 is SSHAT and CDR2 is FNYEAQ (reference sequence). The CDR3 DNA follows: TGTGCCAGCAGCCCAGTCCGTAGCGGGAATGAGCAGTTCTTC. Translated: CASSPVRSGNEQFF.

This clonotype was observed at least ten times. The chain joins TRBV29-1 to TRBJ2-7, with D possibly matching TRBD2 (5 bases). Per the germline V gene, CDR1 is SQVTM and CDR2 is ANQGSEA. The CDR3 totals 11 residues. The V gene lost 6 bases and the J gene lost 6 bases, with 12 bases spanning the gap. The CDR3 region is CSVSGEFEQYF. CDR3 in DNA: TGCAGCGTCTCCGGGGAATTCGAGCAGTACTTC.

The rearrangement uses TRBV6-5 and TRBJ2-1, with D possibly being TRBD1 or TRBD2 (5 bases each). The V gene lost 2 bases and the J gene lost 10 bases, with 18 bases spanning the gap. CDR1 MNHEY and CDR2 SVGAGI come from the germline V gene. The CDR3 totals 15 residues. CDR3 region: CASSYGDGSLREQFF. The CDR3 DNA reads as TGTGCCAGCAGTTACGGGGACGGGTCCCTTCGGGAGCAGTTCTTC.

This clonotype came up a few times. The CDR3 loop reads CSAEEDSGLAKNIQYF. Here the CDR3 DNA reads TGCAGTGCGGAGGAGGATTCTGGCCTAGCCAAAAACATTCAGTACTTC. The rearrangement links TRBV20-1 to TRBJ2-4, with D maybe TRBD2 (5 bases). In germline, CDR1 is DFQATT, CDR2 SNEGSKA (reference sequence). Trimming took off 6 bases at V and 0 bases at J, with 18 bases between the two ends. The CDR3 has 16 residues.

Concerning this clonotype: This may be a read error, as it is one base from a much larger clone. V gene TRBV7-6 combines with J gene TRBJ2-7; 8 nucleotides match TRBD2. V lost 5 bases to trimming and J lost 5 bases; unmatched junction nucleotides: 11. CDR1 and CDR2 from the germline V gene are SGHVS and FNYEAQ. The CDR3 consists of 15 residues. The CDR3 DNA reads TGTGCCAGCAGCCTAGGACTAGCTGGTATCCACGAGCAGTACTTC. This sequence encodes CASSLGLAGIHEQYF.

The chain employs TRBV4-3 and TRBJ2-3, with D possibly TRBD1 on 6 matching bases. The CDR3 consists of 16 residues. Germline V gives CDR1 LGHNA, CDR2 YSLEER. The ends were cut back, 1 base at V and 4 bases at J, with 15 bases in the middle. Written as DNA, the CDR3 is TGCGCCAGCAGCCAAGCCGGGACCCCAGGGGCAGATACGCAGTATTTT. Amino acids: CASSQAGTPGADTQYF.

In its sample, this clonotype was seen many times. An end of the junction does not agree with germline; a read error may underlie this. The J gene is TRBJ1-1, the V gene TRBV29-1; D remains ambiguous. The CDR3 covers 11 residues. CDR1 is SQVTM, CDR2 ANQGSEA, per germline. The CDR3 reads CSVQEGVGAFF. CDR3 nucleotide sequence: TGCAGCGTTCAAGAGGGAGTGGGAGCTTTCTTT.

In DNA form, the CDR3 reads TGTGCCAGCAGGGTCGCAGGGGCCACCGGGGAGCTGTTTTTT. Protein product: CASRVAGATGELFF. This chain connects TRBV7-2 to TRBJ2-2; D may be TRBD1 (6 bases). CDR3 size: 14 residues. Trimming pared 6 bases from V and 4 bases from J, leaving 12 bases between. Germline V lookup: CDR1 SGHTA, CDR2 FQGNSA. Based on the CDR3 plus reference TRBV7-2 and TRBJ2-2, the full variable domain is GAGVSQSPSNKVTEKGKDVELRCDPISGHTALYWYRQSLGQGLEFLIYFQGNSAPDKSGLPSDRFSAERTGGSVSTLTIQRTQQEDSAVYLCASRVAGATGELFFGEGSRLTVL.

The CDR3 region is CASRRGLAGDYEQYF. The DNA of the CDR3 is TGTGCCAGCAGGCGGGGACTAGCGGGGGACTACGAGCAGTACTTC. This sequence joins TRBV11-2 and TRBJ2-7, with 14 bases that match TRBD2. The CDR3 has 15 amino acids. J gave up 3 bases and V 6 bases, and 4 bases lay outside the gene matches. The germline CDR1 and CDR2 sequences are SGHAT and FQNNGV.

The chain carries TRBV11-1 and TRBJ2-5; D ambiguous. The CDR3 spans 13 residues. Germline-derived CDR1 and CDR2 are SGHAT and FQDESV (reference sequence). V gave up 3 bases and J gave up 2 bases, with 7 bases separating them. Written as DNA, the CDR3 is TGTGCCAGCAGCTTTGGATCACAAGAGACCCAGTACTTC. Amino acid sequence: CASSFGSQETQYF.

Many counts were recorded for this clonotype. The V and J genes are TRBV7-9 and TRBJ2-1; 7 nucleotides match TRBD1. J lost 14 bases, V lost 4 bases, and 8 bases had no gene match. Germline assignment: CDR1 SEHNR and CDR2 FQNEAQ (reference sequence). The CDR3 is 12 amino acids. CDR3 protein: CASSSGGGKKFF. In nucleotides, the CDR3 is TGTGCCAGCAGCTCAGGGGGTGGTAAGAAGTTCTTC. Drawing the rest from reference TRBV7-9 and TRBJ2-1, the complete variable domain is DTGVSQNPRHKITKRGQNVTFRCDPISEHNRLYWYRQTLGQGPEFLTYFQNEAQLEKSRLLSDRFSAERPKGSFSTLEIQRTEQGDSAMYLCASSSGGGKKFFGPGTRLTVL.

This chain joins TRBV7-2 and TRBJ1-3, with D unclear. This CDR3 has 15 residues. Deletions cut 6 bases from V and 0 bases from J, with 12 bases between. Germline V gene data show CDR1 as SGHTA and CDR2 as FQGNSA. For the CDR3, the DNA is TGTGCCAGCAGGCAGGACGTTGGCTCTGGAAACACCATATATTTT. Amino acids: CASRQDVGSGNTIYF. The full variable domain, its missing parts supplied by reference TRBV7-2 and TRBJ1-3, is GAGVSQSPSNKVTEKGKDVELRCDPISGHTALYWYRQSLGQGLEFLIYFQGNSAPDKSGLPSDRFSAERTGGSVSTLTIQRTQQEDSAVYLCASRQDVGSGNTIYFGEGSWLTVV.

In its sample, this clonotype was seen many times. The genes are TRBV10-3 and TRBJ2-3; no clear D gene. Germline V CDR1 and CDR2: ENHRY, SYGVKD. The CDR3 has 14 residues. V was cut by 6 bases and J by 0 bases, with 10 bases left in between. Here the CDR3 reads CAIRPGTSTDTQYF. The CDR3 DNA is TGTGCCATCAGGCCGGGCACTAGCACAGATACGCAGTATTTT.

This sequence joins TRBV7-8 and TRBJ1-1; tentative D call: TRBD1 (5 bases). CDR3 size: 14 residues. Per germline, CDR1 SGHVS and CDR2 FQNEAQ. V lost 5 bases, J lost 5 bases, and 15 bases lay in between. This CDR3 is CASSPGLGRTEAFF. The CDR3 DNA follows: TGTGCCAGCAGCCCAGGGTTGGGTAGGACTGAAGCTTTCTTT.

This clonotype was seen more than once but under ten times. J is TRBJ1-2 and V is TRBV7-9; D is perhaps TRBD1 (6 bases). This CDR3 spans 13 amino acids. Trimming took off 4 bases at V and 8 bases at J, with 14 bases between the two ends. In germline, CDR1 is SEHNR, CDR2 FQNEAQ (reference sequence). CDR3 DNA: TGTGCCAGCAGCTCCTCAGGGGAGGGAGGCTACACCTTC. Protein product: CASSSSGEGGYTF.

The CDR3 is CSAAPAKAFDNEQFF. The CDR3 nucleotides are TGCAGTGCTGCCCCCGCTAAAGCCTTTGACAATGAGCAGTTCTTC. The V and J genes are TRBV20-1 and TRBJ2-1; D not resolved. The ends were cut back, 5 bases at V and 5 bases at J, with 19 bases in the middle. Looked up from germline, CDR1 is DFQATT and CDR2 is SNEGSKA (reference sequence). The CDR3 is made up of 15 amino acids.

This clonotype was detected only a few times. The chain joins TRBV5-1 to TRBJ2-7; perhaps TRBD2 as D (7 bases). Per germline, CDR1 SGHRS and CDR2 YFSETQ. CDR3 length equals 14 residues. The V end was cut by 2 bases, the J end by 6 bases, with 15 bases between. The CDR3 loop reads CASSFDSGEGEQYF. Written as DNA, the CDR3 is TGCGCCAGCAGCTTTGATTCAGGGGAGGGCGAGCAGTACTTC.